The rows below give T cell receptor beta chains drawn from one sample of a study of blood T cell repertoires in COVID-19. Profiled with immunoSEQ multiplex PCR; TCRdb holds only in-frame clones, not every one. This repertoire shows a few hundred thousand clones, 85% found once; its top ten account for 3.5% to 4%. Sequencing was done on a sample of peripheral blood. The source is a woman younger than 35 with acute or convalescent COVID-19. The CDR3 runs from the conserved cysteine through the conserved F or W. The D gene is left open where the match is weak. Clone size appears in some rows only: once, few, many, or a class for an expanded clone.

d_gene: NA; j_gene: TRBJ2-6; v_gene: TRBV28; abundance: NA; CDR3aa: CASRPDSGANVLTF; CDR3nt: TGTGCCAGCAGGCCAGACTCTGGGGCCAACGTCCTGACTTTC
d_gene: TRBD1; j_gene: TRBJ1-1; v_gene: TRBV6-5; abundance: NA; CDR3aa: CASKRTGPNTEAFF; CDR3nt: TGTGCCAGCAAAAGGACAGGGCCGAACACTGAAGCTTTCTTT
d_gene: NA; j_gene: TRBJ2-7; v_gene: TRBV3-1/TRBV3-2; abundance: NA; CDR3aa: CASSQDTSSYEQYF; CDR3nt: TGTGCCAGCAGCCAAGATACGAGCTCCTACGAGCAGTACTTC
d_gene: TRBD2; j_gene: TRBJ2-3; v_gene: TRBV7-6; abundance: NA; CDR3aa: CASSLARTSGGTSTDTQYF; CDR3nt: TGTGCCAGCAGCTTAGCGCGGACTAGCGGGGGAACTAGCACAGATACGCAGTATTTT
d_gene: NA; j_gene: TRBJ2-1; v_gene: TRBV14; abundance: NA; CDR3aa: CASSRPSATGWNEQFF; CDR3nt: TGTGCCAGCAGCCGTCCCAGCGCCACAGGGTGGAATGAGCAGTTCTTC
d_gene: NA; j_gene: TRBJ1-1; v_gene: TRBV6-1; abundance: NA; CDR3aa: CASSEGRLTEAFF; CDR3nt: TGTGCCAGCAGTGAAGGGAGACTCACTGAAGCTTTCTTT
d_gene: NA; j_gene: TRBJ2-7; v_gene: TRBV10-1; abundance: NA; CDR3aa: CASSDTLHKYEQYF; CDR3nt: TGCGCCAGCAGTGATACCCTCCACAAATACGAGCAGTACTTC
d_gene: TRBD2; j_gene: TRBJ2-4; v_gene: TRBV9; abundance: NA; CDR3aa: CASSETSGGPLGKNIQYF; CDR3nt: TGTGCCAGCAGCGAGACTAGCGGGGGACCGCTTGGCAAAAACATTCAGTACTTC
d_gene: TRBD2; j_gene: TRBJ2-3; v_gene: TRBV5-8; abundance: NA; CDR3aa: CASSFSGRLGTDTQYF; CDR3nt: TGTGCCAGCAGCTTTAGCGGGAGGTTGGGCACAGATACGCAGTATTTT
d_gene: NA; j_gene: TRBJ1-6; v_gene: TRBV3-1/TRBV3-2; abundance: NA; CDR3aa: CASSQEGGGAGSPLHF; CDR3nt: TGTGCCAGCAGCCAAGAAGGTGGGGGCGCCGGGTCACCCCTCCACTTT
d_gene: NA; j_gene: TRBJ1-1; v_gene: TRBV30; abundance: NA; CDR3aa: CAWSVQEGTEAFF; CDR3nt: TGTGCCTGGAGTGTACAGGAGGGCACTGAAGCTTTCTTT
d_gene: TRBD1; j_gene: TRBJ2-1; v_gene: TRBV27; abundance: NA; CDR3aa: CASSSIYGTGDNEQFF; CDR3nt: TGTGCCAGCAGTTCTATTTACGGGACAGGGGACAATGAGCAGTTCTTC
d_gene: TRBD2; j_gene: TRBJ2-1; v_gene: TRBV10-1; abundance: NA; CDR3aa: CASSEVAGAPSYNEQFF; CDR3nt: TGCGCCAGCAGTGAGGTAGCGGGAGCCCCTTCCTACAATGAGCAGTTCTTC
d_gene: NA; j_gene: TRBJ1-4; v_gene: TRBV13; abundance: NA; CDR3aa: CASSLRGTNEKLFF; CDR3nt: TGTGCCAGCAGCTTAAGGGGGACTAATGAAAAACTGTTTTTT
d_gene: NA; j_gene: TRBJ2-7; v_gene: TRBV5-1; abundance: NA; CDR3aa: CASSLAQDPNEQYF; CDR3nt: TGCGCCAGCAGCTTGGCTCAGGATCCAAACGAGCAGTACTTC
d_gene: NA; j_gene: TRBJ1-1; v_gene: TRBV4-2; abundance: NA; CDR3aa: CASSQRDWGAEAFF; CDR3nt: TGTGCCAGCAGCCAACGGGACTGGGGGGCTGAAGCTTTCTTT
d_gene: NA; j_gene: TRBJ1-1; v_gene: TRBV6-5; abundance: once; CDR3aa: CASSRREADTEAFF; CDR3nt: TGTGCCAGCAGCCGCCGGGAGGCTGACACTGAAGCTTTCTTT
d_gene: NA; j_gene: TRBJ2-7; v_gene: TRBV6-6; abundance: many; CDR3aa: CATNWEGGTYEQYF; CDR3nt: TGTGCCACCAACTGGGAGGGGGGGACCTACGAGCAGTACTTC
d_gene: TRBD1; j_gene: TRBJ1-1; v_gene: TRBV12-3/TRBV12-4; abundance: NA; CDR3aa: CASTPGQGAEAFF; CDR3nt: TGTGCCAGCACCCCGGGACAGGGGGCTGAAGCTTTCTTT
d_gene: NA; j_gene: TRBJ1-6; v_gene: TRBV5-4; abundance: NA; CDR3aa: CASSFRNQGLPLHF; CDR3nt: TGTGCCAGCAGCTTCCGGAATCAGGGCCTCCCCCTCCACTTT
d_gene: NA; j_gene: TRBJ2-7; v_gene: TRBV27; abundance: NA; CDR3aa: CASSSPWGDSYEQYF; CDR3nt: TGTGCCAGCAGTTCCCCTTGGGGGGACTCCTACGAGCAGTACTTC
d_gene: NA; j_gene: TRBJ2-7; v_gene: TRBV14; abundance: NA; CDR3aa: CASSGWGDQDGYEQYF; CDR3nt: TGTGCCAGCAGCGGGTGGGGGGACCAAGACGGATACGAGCAGTACTTC
d_gene: NA; j_gene: TRBJ1-5; v_gene: TRBV24-1; abundance: once; CDR3aa: CATSGQYSNQPQHF; CDR3nt: TGTGCCACCAGTGGGCAATATAGCAATCAGCCCCAGCATTTT
d_gene: NA; j_gene: TRBJ1-1; v_gene: TRBV5-1; abundance: NA; CDR3aa: CASSLTPAGNTEAFF; CDR3nt: TGCGCCAGCAGCTTGACCCCGGCGGGGAACACTGAAGCTTTCTTT
d_gene: TRBD1; j_gene: TRBJ1-2; v_gene: TRBV15; abundance: NA; CDR3aa: CATAETGGGYGYTF; CDR3nt: TGTGCCACCGCGGAGACAGGGGGCGGCTATGGCTACACCTTC
d_gene: NA; j_gene: TRBJ2-1; v_gene: TRBV27; abundance: NA; CDR3aa: CASSLSPSSYNEQFF; CDR3nt: TGTGCCAGCAGTTTATCCCCGAGCTCCTACAATGAGCAGTTCTTC
d_gene: NA; j_gene: TRBJ2-7; v_gene: TRBV3-1/TRBV3-2; abundance: NA; CDR3aa: CASSQDPWRRIDEQYF; CDR3nt: TGTGCCAGCAGCCAAGATCCTTGGAGGAGAATCGACGAGCAGTACTTC
d_gene: TRBD1; j_gene: TRBJ1-2; v_gene: TRBV29-1; abundance: NA; CDR3aa: CSVGGTAYGYTF; CDR3nt: TGCAGCGTTGGGGGGACAGCATATGGCTACACCTTC
d_gene: NA; j_gene: TRBJ1-2; v_gene: TRBV4-2; abundance: NA; CDR3aa: CASSQEEGANYGYTF; CDR3nt: TGTGCCAGCAGCCAAGAAGAAGGGGCGAACTATGGCTACACCTTC
d_gene: TRBD1; j_gene: TRBJ1-1; v_gene: TRBV28; abundance: NA; CDR3aa: CASSTPGQGVAEAFF; CDR3nt: TGTGCCAGCAGTACCCCTGGACAGGGGGTGGCTGAAGCTTTCTTT
d_gene: NA; j_gene: TRBJ2-3; v_gene: TRBV10-3; abundance: NA; CDR3aa: CAISEGGPLLGTQYF; CDR3nt: TGTGCCATCAGTGAAGGGGGTCCTCTCCTAGGTACGCAGTATTTT
d_gene: TRBD1; j_gene: TRBJ2-1; v_gene: TRBV9; abundance: NA; CDR3aa: CASSQGGQGLSNEQFF; CDR3nt: TGTGCCAGCAGCCAGGGAGGACAGGGACTTTCCAATGAGCAGTTCTTC
d_gene: TRBD1; j_gene: TRBJ2-5; v_gene: TRBV5-1; abundance: once; CDR3aa: CASSLGWTGQETQYF; CDR3nt: TGCGCCAGCAGCTTGGGTTGGACAGGTCAAGAGACCCAGTACTTC
d_gene: NA; j_gene: TRBJ2-7; v_gene: TRBV30; abundance: NA; CDR3aa: CAWSPLGRIAYEQYF; CDR3nt: TGTGCCTGGAGTCCCCTTGGCAGGATCGCCTACGAGCAGTACTTC
d_gene: NA; j_gene: TRBJ1-5; v_gene: TRBV6-1; abundance: NA; CDR3aa: CASSVVAGSGLSNQPQHF; CDR3nt: TGTGCCAGCAGTGTGGTAGCGGGGTCGGGACTTAGCAATCAGCCCCAGCATTTT
d_gene: NA; j_gene: TRBJ1-2; v_gene: TRBV10-3; abundance: NA; CDR3aa: CAISEPFNRASNYGYTF; CDR3nt: TGTGCCATCAGTGAGCCCTTCAACAGGGCGTCTAACTATGGCTACACCTTC
d_gene: TRBD1; j_gene: TRBJ2-4; v_gene: TRBV2; abundance: NA; CDR3aa: CASSSTSGQGFLAKNIQYF; CDR3nt: TGTGCCAGCAGCTCGACATCGGGACAGGGGTTCCTAGCCAAAAACATTCAGTACTTC
d_gene: TRBD1; j_gene: TRBJ1-4; v_gene: TRBV5-5; abundance: NA; CDR3aa: CASTGTGGHEKLFF; CDR3nt: TGTGCCAGCACCGGGACAGGGGGACATGAAAAACTGTTTTTT
d_gene: NA; j_gene: TRBJ2-7; v_gene: TRBV6-1; abundance: NA; CDR3aa: CASSPNHEQYF; CDR3nt: TGTGCCAGCAGTCCCAATCACGAGCAGTACTTC
d_gene: TRBD2; j_gene: TRBJ2-1; v_gene: TRBV7-9; abundance: NA; CDR3aa: CASSPRTSEGNNEQFF; CDR3nt: TGTGCCAGCAGCCCCCGGACTAGCGAGGGTAATAATGAGCAGTTCTTC